Listed below are T cell receptor beta chains from one sample, sequenced in a study of blood T cell repertoires in COVID-19. Data came from immunoSEQ multiplex PCR; TCRdb stores just in-frame clones and leaves some out. Among some 99,000 clones listed, just over 85% were seen once. Sequencing was done on a sample of peripheral blood. The receptors derive from a woman in her fifties or sixties in a cohort sampled during active or convalescent COVID-19. Both conserved end residues are part of each CDR3. The D gene is left open where the match is weak. Expanded clones are given a class, and other clones once, few, many or no size at all.

TRBJ1-5	NA	TRBV27	NA	TGTGCCAGCAGTTTGGGCGGCAGGGTCGGCCAGCCCCAGCATTTT	CASSLGGRVGQPQHF
TRBJ1-3	NA	TRBV5-4	NA	TGTGCCAGCAGAAACAGGGCTGGAAACACCATATATTTT	CASRNRAGNTIYF
TRBJ1-2	NA	TRBV19	NA	TGTGCCAGTAGTATAGGTGACAGACCCCACCTTGGCTACACCTTC	CASSIGDRPHLGYTF
TRBJ1-5	NA	TRBV12-5	NA	TGTGCTAGTGGTTTGGACACTATAATGGGGCATTTT	CASGLDTIMGHF
TRBJ1-3	NA	TRBV6-5	NA	TGTGCCAGCAGTTACTCCCACCTTCAGGGAAACACCATATATTTT	CASSYSHLQGNTIYF
TRBJ1-5	NA	TRBV5-5	NA	TGTGCCAGCAGCTTTGGATCAGGGGCAGGAAGGGTCGCCCCCATGCCCCAGCATTTT	CASSFGSGAGRVAPMPQHF
TRBJ1-2	once	TRBV12-3/TRBV12-4	NA	TGTGCCAGCAGTCGGGGGTACTATGGCTACACCTTC	CASSRGYYGYTF
TRBJ2-7	NA	TRBV5-1	NA	TGCGCCAGCAGCCTCAACCTAGGTCAGGGCGAGCAGTACTTC	CASSLNLGQGEQYF
TRBJ1-1	NA	TRBV3-1/TRBV3-2	NA	TGTGCCAGCAGCCAAGGGGGTGCGGGGACTGAAGCTTTCTTT	CASSQGGAGTEAFF
TRBJ2-3	NA	TRBV2	NA	TGTGCCAGCAGTGCGCACAGAGGCACAGATACGCAGTATTTT	CASSAHRGTDTQYF
TRBJ1-2	NA	TRBV19	TRBD1	TGTGCCATCGACGAGGGCCCTGACAGGGGGGTCTATGGCTACACCTTC	CAIDEGPDRGVYGYTF
TRBJ1-4	once	TRBV5-1	NA	TGCGCCAGCAGCCCGGGGGGAGAAAATGAAAAACTGTTTTTT	CASSPGGENEKLFF
TRBJ1-1	NA	TRBV2	NA	TGTGCCAGCAGTCCGGAGGGGAGGACTGAAGCTTTCTTT	CASSPEGRTEAFF
TRBJ2-1	NA	TRBV6-5	TRBD2	TGTGCCAGCACCTTACTAGCGGGCTCCTACAATGAGCAGTTCTTC	CASTLLAGSYNEQFF
TRBJ2-2	NA	TRBV5-4	NA	TGTGCCAGCAGCTCAACAGGGCGAGGGTACACCGGGGAGCTGTTTTTT	CASSSTGRGYTGELFF
TRBJ2-7	NA	TRBV2	NA	TGTGCCAGCAGTGAGTCAGACTACGAGCAGTACTTC	CASSESDYEQYF
TRBJ1-2	NA	TRBV3-1/TRBV3-2	TRBD1	TGTGCCAGCAGCCTAGGGACAGGGGGTAGAGGCTACACCTTC	CASSLGTGGRGYTF
TRBJ2-3	NA	TRBV7-9	NA	TGTGCCAGCAGCTTATCGCCCGGGGTGGCAGATACGCAGTATTTT	CASSLSPGVADTQYF
TRBJ2-7	few	TRBV5-1	TRBD2	TGCGCCAGCAGCTCGGGGAGTCGAGCGGGAGGGGACGAGCAGTACTTC	CASSSGSRAGGDEQYF
TRBJ1-4	NA	TRBV28	NA	TGTGCCAGCACCCGTACAGGACCTAATGAAAAACTGTTTTTT	CASTRTGPNEKLFF
TRBJ1-1	NA	TRBV3-1/TRBV3-2	NA	TGTGCCAGCAGCCAAGATCATCTAGGAGGAACTGAAGCTTTCTTT	CASSQDHLGGTEAFF
TRBJ2-1	NA	TRBV9	NA	TGTGCCAGCAGCGTAGGGTTAGCGTACAATGAGCAGTTCTTC	CASSVGLAYNEQFF
TRBJ2-5	NA	TRBV4-2	TRBD2	TGTGCCAGCAGCCGAGCTAGCGGATCCCAAGAGACCCAGTACTTC	CASSRASGSQETQYF
TRBJ2-2	NA	TRBV19	TRBD2	TGTGCCAGTAGTATTGCGGGAGCGGCCGGGGAGCTGTTTTTT	CASSIAGAAGELFF
TRBJ1-3	NA	TRBV5-1	NA	TGCGCCAGCAGCTTGGAGGCAGGGCCCTTCTCTGGAAACACCATATATTTT	CASSLEAGPFSGNTIYF
TRBJ1-2	NA	TRBV3-1/TRBV3-2	NA	TGTGCCAGCAGTCCTGACGGGACATACGGCTACACCTTC	CASSPDGTYGYTF
TRBJ2-3	NA	TRBV10-1	TRBD1	TGCGCCAGCAGTGGAGGGACAGGGGATCGGTATTTT	CASSGGTGDRYF
TRBJ2-1	NA	TRBV27	TRBD2	TGTGCCAGCAGGGGAGAACTAGCGGGGTACAATGAGCAGTTCTTC	CASRGELAGYNEQFF
TRBJ1-2	NA	TRBV28	NA	TGTGCCAGCAGTTTAGGGCAGGGCTTGGCCTCCTACACCTTC	CASSLGQGLASYTF
TRBJ1-2	medium-sized	TRBV19	NA	TGTGCCAGTAGTAGAGCGTCCTATGGCTACACCTTC	CASSRASYGYTF
TRBJ1-6	NA	TRBV6-5	NA	TGTGCCAGCAAACGGGACACAAATTCACCCCTCCACTTT	CASKRDTNSPLHF
TRBJ1-2	NA	TRBV30	NA	TGTGCCTGGAGTCCCCCCGCGGGCGGGTTCTATGGCTACACCTTC	CAWSPPAGGFYGYTF
TRBJ1-3	NA	TRBV7-6	NA	TGTGCCAGCAGCTTAGAACCTCGCTCTCGTAGCTTCCACTCTGGAAACACCATATATTTT	CASSLEPRSRSFHSGNTIYF
TRBJ1-1	NA	TRBV5-5	NA	TGTGCCAGCAGCTACGGGGGTTGGGACACTGAAGCTTTCTTT	CASSYGGWDTEAFF
TRBJ2-2	NA	TRBV18	NA	TGTGCCAGCTCACCACTTATGACGGGAGTAGACACCGGGGAGCTGTTTTTT	CASSPLMTGVDTGELFF
TRBJ1-5	NA	TRBV9	NA	TGTGCCAGCAGCGTAGGGGGGGGCCCCGGACAGCCCCAGCATTTT	CASSVGGGPGQPQHF
TRBJ1-1	NA	TRBV2	NA	TGTGCCAGCAGAGCACTACCAGGGCTGAACACTGAAGCTTTCTTT	CASRALPGLNTEAFF
TRBJ2-2	NA	TRBV11-2	NA	TGTGCCAGCAGCTTAGCCTTAACGAACACCGGGGAGCTGTTTTTT	CASSLALTNTGELFF
TRBJ1-1	NA	TRBV5-4	NA	TGTGCCAGCAGCTTGGTGGGCATAGGGGGGGGAGCGGTGAACACTGAAGCTTTCTTT	CASSLVGIGGGAVNTEAFF
TRBJ1-3	NA	TRBV5-8	TRBD1	TGTGCCAGCAGCAACCCTCAGGGGGCCATATATTTT	CASSNPQGAIYF
TRBJ2-1	NA	TRBV7-9	TRBD2	TGTGCCAGCAGCTTTAGCGGGAGAGGGACCGACAATGAGCAGTTCTTC	CASSFSGRGTDNEQFF
TRBJ1-4	NA	TRBV28	TRBD1	TGTGCCAGCAGTTTCAGGGGGCGGTCAACTAATGAAAAACTGTTTTTT	CASSFRGRSTNEKLFF
TRBJ2-2	NA	TRBV2	TRBD1	TGTGCCAGCAAACCCGACAGGGACACCGGGGAGCTGTTTTTT	CASKPDRDTGELFF
TRBJ1-1	once	TRBV3-1/TRBV3-2	NA	TGTGCCAGCAGCCAACCCCCGGCCGGGGAAGCTTTCTTT	CASSQPPAGEAFF
TRBJ2-3	few	TRBV10-3	NA	TGTGCCACCACTGGGACATACCGCACAGATACGCAGTATTTT	CATTGTYRTDTQYF
TRBJ1-2	NA	TRBV9	NA	TGTGCCAGCAGCGTAGTTCCGGGTTCGGGCTATGGCTACACCTTC	CASSVVPGSGYGYTF
TRBJ2-2	NA	TRBV9	TRBD1	TGTGCCAGCAGCGTAGAAGGACAGGGAGGAACCGGGGAGCTGTTTTTT	CASSVEGQGGTGELFF
TRBJ1-5	NA	TRBV6-1	NA	TGTGCCAGCAGTGAAGGTCCACAGGTTTCCCAGCCCCAGCATTTT	CASSEGPQVSQPQHF
TRBJ1-1	NA	TRBV30	NA	TGTGCCTGGAGTCCCGCCACCACAGGGCGGGCTTTCTTT	CAWSPATTGRAFF
TRBJ1-6	NA	TRBV5-1	NA	TGCGCCAGCAGCTTGGGGGCAGGGGCGAGATCACCCCTCCACTTT	CASSLGAGARSPLHF
TRBJ2-2	NA	TRBV7-7	TRBD2	TGTGCTAGCAGTCCCGGGACTAGCAGCAGCGGGGAGCTGTTTTTT	CASSPGTSSSGELFF
TRBJ1-2	NA	TRBV28	TRBD1	TGTGCCAGCAGTTGGGGACAGGTTGTCTATGGCTACACCTTC	CASSWGQVVYGYTF